Listed below are T cell receptor beta chains from one sample, sequenced in a study of blood T cells in healthy people across ages. Each CDR3 protein is one row after TCRdb ran MiXCR on the 5' RACE reads. Found here are roughly 1,300,000 distinct CDR3 sequences, 59% of them singletons; the top ten hold 5% to 7%. The sample consisted of blood. The source is a man between 18 and 35 years old in good health. CDR3s leave out the opening cysteine and the closing phenylalanine or tryptophan. A D gene is named only where the DNA matches it firmly.

v_call	d_call	j_call	cdr3_aa
TRBV29-1	TRBD1	TRBJ2-7	SVEGQGKSYEQY
TRBV5-1	TRBD1	TRBJ1-6	ASSLGRDRANSPLH
TRBV18	-	TRBJ2-3	ASSPSWTDTDTQY
TRBV3-1	-	TRBJ2-7	ASSQVVGQSSYEQY
TRBV7-9	-	TRBJ1-2	ASSLTLGQGNGYT
TRBV25-1	-	TRBJ2-3	ASSGDHATDTQY
TRBV4-3	-	TRBJ2-4	ASSQLGSTTGEQY
TRBV9	TRBD2	TRBJ2-3	ASSPRGDTDTQY
TRBV12-3/TRBV12-4	-	TRBJ2-1	ASAGEWSYNEQF
TRBV3-1	-	TRBJ1-1	ASSRTEDTEAF
TRBV7-2	-	TRBJ1-2	ASSQRGDSYGGYT
TRBV6-6	-	-	ASSRQRGVETQY
TRBV6-4	TRBD1	-	ASSDSWTGRYNEQY
TRBV2	-	TRBJ1-5	ASSDRDLSQPQH
TRBV27	-	TRBJ1-2	ASSPLAAKGYT
TRBV20-1	-	TRBJ1-2	SARDRRVGNYGYT
TRBV3-1	-	TRBJ2-5	ASSQGVGGAETQY
TRBV7-2	TRBD2	TRBJ2-1	ASSLVGLAGTYNEQF
TRBV12-3/TRBV12-4	-	TRBJ2-7	TSSLHLY
TRBV25-1	TRBD2	TRBJ2-1	ASSDPGGTYNEQF
TRBV29-1	TRBD1	TRBJ2-7	SVLDRFNEQY
TRBV7-9	-	TRBJ2-3	ASSELGAIHEDTQY
TRBV27	-	TRBJ1-2	ASTSNSNYGYT
TRBV28	TRBD2	TRBJ2-1	ASSFSGTSGGESSYNEQF
TRBV2	-	TRBJ2-5	ASRSLPGPQETQY
TRBV7-4	-	TRBJ2-7	ASNLWGPTYEQY
TRBV3-1	-	TRBJ2-7	ASSPLGTSYEQY
TRBV20-1	-	TRBJ1-2	SANGILHYGYT
TRBV27	-	TRBJ1-2	ASSEQGFHSYGYT
TRBV10-3	-	TRBJ1-1	AISDEWENTEAF
TRBV10-3	TRBD1	TRBJ1-2	AISDPDRPGYT
TRBV7-9	-	TRBJ2-5	ASREPRGAPMETQY
TRBV6-5	TRBD1	TRBJ2-5	ASSYLNRGNQY
TRBV2	-	TRBJ2-4	AGRGSVLAKNIQY
TRBV10-3	-	TRBJ1-5	AISPSGANQPQH